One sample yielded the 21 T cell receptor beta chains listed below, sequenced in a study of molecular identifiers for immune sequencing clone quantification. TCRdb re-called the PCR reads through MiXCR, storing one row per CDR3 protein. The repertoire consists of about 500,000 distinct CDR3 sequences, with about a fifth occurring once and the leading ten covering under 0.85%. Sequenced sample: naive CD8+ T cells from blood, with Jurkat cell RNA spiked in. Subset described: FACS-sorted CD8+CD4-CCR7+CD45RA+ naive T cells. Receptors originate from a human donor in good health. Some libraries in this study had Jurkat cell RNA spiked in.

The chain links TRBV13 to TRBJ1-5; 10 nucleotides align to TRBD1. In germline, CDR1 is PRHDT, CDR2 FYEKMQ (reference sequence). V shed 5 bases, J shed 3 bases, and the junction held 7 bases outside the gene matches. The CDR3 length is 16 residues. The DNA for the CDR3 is TGTGCCAGCAGCAGACAGGGGGCTGTCGACAATCAGCCCCAGCATTTT. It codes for CASSRQGAVDNQPQHF.

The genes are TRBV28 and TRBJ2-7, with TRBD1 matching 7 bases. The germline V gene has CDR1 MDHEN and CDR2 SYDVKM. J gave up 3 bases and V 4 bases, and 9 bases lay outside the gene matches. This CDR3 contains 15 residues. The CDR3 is CASSSRVGQYYEQYF. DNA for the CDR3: TGTGCCAGCAGTTCGCGTGTGGGACAGTACTACGAGCAGTACTTC.

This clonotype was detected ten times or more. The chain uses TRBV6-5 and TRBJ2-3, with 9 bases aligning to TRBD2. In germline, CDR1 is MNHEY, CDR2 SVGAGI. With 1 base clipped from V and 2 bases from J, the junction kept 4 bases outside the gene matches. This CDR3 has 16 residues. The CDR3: CASSYFSGGPTDTQYF. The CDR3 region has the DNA TGTGCCAGCAGTTACTTCAGCGGGGGGCCCACAGATACGCAGTATTTT.

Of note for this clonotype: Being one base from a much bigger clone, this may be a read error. The CDR3 sequence: CSAEAPRASGSTIYF. The CDR3 bases are TGCAGCGCCGAGGCTCCCAGGGCCTCTGGAAGCACCATATATTTT. The chain couples TRBV29-1 to TRBJ1-3; the D gene is possibly TRBD1 (5 bases). The V gene's germline CDR1 is SQVTM and CDR2 ANQGSEA. The length of the CDR3 is 15 residues.

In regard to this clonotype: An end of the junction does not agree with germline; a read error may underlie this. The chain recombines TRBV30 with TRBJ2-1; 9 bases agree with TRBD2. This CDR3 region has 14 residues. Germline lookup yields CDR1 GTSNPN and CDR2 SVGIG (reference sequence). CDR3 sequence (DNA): TGTGCCTGGAGCCTAGCGGGATTCGAGGATGAGCAGTCCTTC. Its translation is CAWSLAGFEDEQSF.

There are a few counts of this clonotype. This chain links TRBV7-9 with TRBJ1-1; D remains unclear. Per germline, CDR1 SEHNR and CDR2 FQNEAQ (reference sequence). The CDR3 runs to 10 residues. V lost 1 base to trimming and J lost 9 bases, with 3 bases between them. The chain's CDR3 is CASSLDKAFF. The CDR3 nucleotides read TGTGCCAGCAGCTTAGATAAAGCTTTCTTT. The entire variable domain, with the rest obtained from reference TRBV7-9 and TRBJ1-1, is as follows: DTGVSQNPRHKITKRGQNVTFRCDPISEHNRLYWYRQTLGQGPEFLTYFQNEAQLEKSRLLSDRFSAERPKGSFSTLEIQRTEQGDSAMYLCASSLDKAFFGQGTRLTVV.

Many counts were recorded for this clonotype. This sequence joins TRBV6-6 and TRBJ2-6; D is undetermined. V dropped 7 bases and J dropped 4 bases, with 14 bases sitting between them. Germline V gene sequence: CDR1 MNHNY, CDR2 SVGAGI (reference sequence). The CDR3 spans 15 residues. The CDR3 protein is CASTNLPAGANVLTF. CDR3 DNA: TGTGCCAGCACCAACCTCCCGGCCGGGGCCAACGTCCTGACTTTC.

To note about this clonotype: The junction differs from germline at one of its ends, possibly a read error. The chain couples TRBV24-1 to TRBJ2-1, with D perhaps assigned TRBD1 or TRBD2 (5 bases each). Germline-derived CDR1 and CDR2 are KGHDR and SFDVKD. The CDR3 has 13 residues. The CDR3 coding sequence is TGTGCCTCCAGTGCGCTCCGGGGCAGCGAGCAGTTCTTC. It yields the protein CASSALRGSEQFF.

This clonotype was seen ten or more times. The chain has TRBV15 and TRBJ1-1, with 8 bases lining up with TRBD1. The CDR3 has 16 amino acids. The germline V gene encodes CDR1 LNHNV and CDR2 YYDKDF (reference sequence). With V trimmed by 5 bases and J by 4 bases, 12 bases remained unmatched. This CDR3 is CATSRGAKTGGTEAFF. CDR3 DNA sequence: TGTGCCACCAGCCGAGGGGCGAAAACAGGGGGCACTGAAGCTTTCTTT.

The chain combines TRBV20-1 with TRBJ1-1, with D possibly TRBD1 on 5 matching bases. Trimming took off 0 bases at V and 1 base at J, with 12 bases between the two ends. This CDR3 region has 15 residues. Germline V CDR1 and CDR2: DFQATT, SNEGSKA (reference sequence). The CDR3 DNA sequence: TGCAGTGCTAGAGATCGGGGGTCGGGGAACACTGAAGCTTTCTTT. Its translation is CSARDRGSGNTEAFF.

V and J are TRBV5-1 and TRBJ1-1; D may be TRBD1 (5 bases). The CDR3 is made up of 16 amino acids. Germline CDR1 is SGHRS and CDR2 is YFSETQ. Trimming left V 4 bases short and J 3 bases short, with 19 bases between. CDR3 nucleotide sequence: TGCGCCAGCAGCCCCGGGGGGGGGGAGGAGGACACTGAAGCTTTCTTT. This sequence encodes CASSPGGGEEDTEAFF. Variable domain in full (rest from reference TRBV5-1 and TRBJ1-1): KAGVTQTPRYLIKTRGQQVTLSCSPISGHRSVSWYQQTPGQGLQFLFEYFSETQRNKGNFPGRFSGRQFSNSRSEMNVSTLELGDSALYLCASSPGGGEEDTEAFFGQGTRLTVV.

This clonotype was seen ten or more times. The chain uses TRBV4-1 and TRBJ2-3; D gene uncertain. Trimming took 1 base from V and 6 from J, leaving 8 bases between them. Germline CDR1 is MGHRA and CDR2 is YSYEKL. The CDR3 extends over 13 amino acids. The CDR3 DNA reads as TGCGCCAGCAGCCAAGCTGGTAGTGATACGCAGTATTTT. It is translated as CASSQAGSDTQYF.

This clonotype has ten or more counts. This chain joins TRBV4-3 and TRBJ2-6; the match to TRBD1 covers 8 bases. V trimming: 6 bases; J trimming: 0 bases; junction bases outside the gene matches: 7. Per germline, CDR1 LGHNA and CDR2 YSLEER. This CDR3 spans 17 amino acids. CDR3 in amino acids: CASSLDRVSSGANVLTF. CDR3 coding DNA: TGCGCCAGCAGTTTGGACAGGGTTAGCTCTGGGGCCAACGTCCTGACTTTC.

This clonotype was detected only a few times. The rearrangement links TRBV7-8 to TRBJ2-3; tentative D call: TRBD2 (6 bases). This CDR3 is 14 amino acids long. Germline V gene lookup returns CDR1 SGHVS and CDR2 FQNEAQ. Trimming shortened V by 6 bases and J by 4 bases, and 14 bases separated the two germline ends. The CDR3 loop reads CASSPMTSSDTQYF. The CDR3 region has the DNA TGTGCCAGCAGTCCCATGACTAGTTCAGATACGCAGTATTTT.

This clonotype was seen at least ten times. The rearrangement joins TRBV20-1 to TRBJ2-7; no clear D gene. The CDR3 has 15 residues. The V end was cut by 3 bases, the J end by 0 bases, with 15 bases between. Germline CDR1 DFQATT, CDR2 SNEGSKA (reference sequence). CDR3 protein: CSARPAEALSYEQYF. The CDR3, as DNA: TGCAGTGCTAGGCCCGCCGAGGCACTCTCCTACGAGCAGTACTTC.

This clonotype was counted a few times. CDR3 protein: CASSVKWEQYF. Written as DNA, the CDR3 is TGTGCCAGTAGTGTGAAGTGGGAGCAGTACTTC. V gene TRBV19 combines with J gene TRBJ2-7; D remains unclear. Deletions cut 5 bases from V and 7 bases from J, with 9 bases between. Germline assignment: CDR1 LNHDA and CDR2 SQIVND (reference sequence). This CDR3 comprises 11 residues.

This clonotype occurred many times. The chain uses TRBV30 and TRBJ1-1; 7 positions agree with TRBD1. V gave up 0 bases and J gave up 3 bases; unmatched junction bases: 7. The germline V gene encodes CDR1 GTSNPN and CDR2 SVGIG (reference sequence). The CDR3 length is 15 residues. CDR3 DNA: TGTGCCTGGAGTGTACTGGGCAGGGGGGACACTGAAGCTTTCTTT. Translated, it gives CAWSVLGRGDTEAFF.

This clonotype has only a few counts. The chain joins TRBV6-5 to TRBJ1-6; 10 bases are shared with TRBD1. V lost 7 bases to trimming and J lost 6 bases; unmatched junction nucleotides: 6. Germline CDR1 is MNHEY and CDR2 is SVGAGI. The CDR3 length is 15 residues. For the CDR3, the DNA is TGTGCCAGCAAGATAAGGGACAGGGGTAATTCACCCCTCCACTTT. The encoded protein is CASKIRDRGNSPLHF.

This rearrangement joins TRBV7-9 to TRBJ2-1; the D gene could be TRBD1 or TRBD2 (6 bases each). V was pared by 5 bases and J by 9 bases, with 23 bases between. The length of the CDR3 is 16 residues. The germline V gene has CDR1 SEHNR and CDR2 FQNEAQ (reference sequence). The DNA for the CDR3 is TGTGCCAGCAGCCCCCCGGGTGGGGGGCGATTATTTGAGCAGTTCTTC. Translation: CASSPPGGGRLFEQFF. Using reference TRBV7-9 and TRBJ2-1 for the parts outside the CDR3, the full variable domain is DTGVSQNPRHKITKRGQNVTFRCDPISEHNRLYWYRQTLGQGPEFLTYFQNEAQLEKSRLLSDRFSAERPKGSFSTLEIQRTEQGDSAMYLCASSPPGGGRLFEQFFGPGTRLTVL.

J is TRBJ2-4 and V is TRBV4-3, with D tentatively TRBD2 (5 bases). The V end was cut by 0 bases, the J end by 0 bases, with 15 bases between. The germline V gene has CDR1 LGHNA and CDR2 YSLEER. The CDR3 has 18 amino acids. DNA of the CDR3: TGCGCCAGCAGCCAAGATTGGAGGTCGAGACTAGCCAAAAACATTCAGTACTTC. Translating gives CASSQDWRSRLAKNIQYF.

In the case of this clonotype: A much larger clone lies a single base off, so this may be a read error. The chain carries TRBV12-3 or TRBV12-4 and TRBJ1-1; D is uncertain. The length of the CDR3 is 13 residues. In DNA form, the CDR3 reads TGTGCCATCAGTTTCGGTTACAACACTGAAGCTTTCTTT. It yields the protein CAISFGYNTEAFF.